This T cell receptor beta chain was obtained from a study of blood T cells in healthy people across ages. The V and J ends lost 2 bases and 3 bases, in that order; junction bases with no gene match: 4. The CDR3 has 16 amino acids. Germline V CDR1 and CDR2: SGHTA, FQGNSA. In this sample, this clonotype turned up many times. Its antigen remains unknown. Next came a second PCR, run for about 7 to 12 cycles, which used a sample-barcoded 5' primer along with a J-beta primer mix. TCRdb re-derived calls from the 5' RACE reads in MiXCR, one entry per CDR3 protein. The sample lists 850,000 to 950,000 distinct CDR3 sequences, roughly 26% seen once, with around 15% in the top ten. Regarding the study as a whole: Roughly linearly, TCR beta diversity per million T cells fell as age increased.

The chain carries TRBV7-2 and TRBJ2-3, with 11 bases fitting TRBD2. Source material: blood. This clonotype was sampled from a woman over 75 in good health. CDR3 loop: CASSLYSGGATDTQYF. The CDR3 DNA reads TGTGCCAGCAGCTTATATAGCGGGGGGGCAACAGATACGCAGTATTTT.